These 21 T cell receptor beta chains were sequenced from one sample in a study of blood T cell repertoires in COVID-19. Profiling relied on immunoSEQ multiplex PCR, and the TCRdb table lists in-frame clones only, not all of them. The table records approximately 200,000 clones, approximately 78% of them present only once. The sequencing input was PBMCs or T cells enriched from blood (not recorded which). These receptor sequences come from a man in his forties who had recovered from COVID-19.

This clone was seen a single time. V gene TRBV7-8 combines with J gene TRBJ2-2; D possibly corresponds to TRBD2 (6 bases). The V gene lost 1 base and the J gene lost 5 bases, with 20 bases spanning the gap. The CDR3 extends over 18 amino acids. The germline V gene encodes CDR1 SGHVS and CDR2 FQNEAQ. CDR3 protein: CASSLEDSGVVWTGELFF. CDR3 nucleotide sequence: TGTGCCAGCAGCTTAGAGGACTCGGGAGTGGTATGGACCGGGGAGCTGTTTTTT. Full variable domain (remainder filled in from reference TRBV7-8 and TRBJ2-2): GAGVSQSPRYKVAKRGQDVALRCDPISGHVSLFWYQQALGQGPEFLTYFQNEAQLDKSGLPSDRFFAERPEGSVSTLKIQRTQQEDSAVYLCASSLEDSGVVWTGELFFGEGSRLTVL.

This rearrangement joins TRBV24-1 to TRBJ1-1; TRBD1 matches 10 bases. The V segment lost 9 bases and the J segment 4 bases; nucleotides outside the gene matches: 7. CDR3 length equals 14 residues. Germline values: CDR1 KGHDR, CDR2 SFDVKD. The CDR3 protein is CATRDRGSSTEAFF. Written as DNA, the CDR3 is TGTGCCACCCGGGACAGGGGTTCAAGCACTGAAGCTTTCTTT.

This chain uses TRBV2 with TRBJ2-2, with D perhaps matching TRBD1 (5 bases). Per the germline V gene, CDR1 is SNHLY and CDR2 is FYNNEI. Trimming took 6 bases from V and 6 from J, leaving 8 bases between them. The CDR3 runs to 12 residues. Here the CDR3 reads CASRGLAGELFF. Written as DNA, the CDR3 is TGTGCCAGCAGGGGGCTAGCCGGGGAGCTGTTTTTT. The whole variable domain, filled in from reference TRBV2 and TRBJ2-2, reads EPEVTQTPSHQVTQMGQEVILRCVPISNHLYFYWYRQILGQKVEFLVSFYNNEISEKSEIFDDQFSVERPDGSNFTLKIRSTKLEDSAMYFCASRGLAGELFFGEGSRLTVL.

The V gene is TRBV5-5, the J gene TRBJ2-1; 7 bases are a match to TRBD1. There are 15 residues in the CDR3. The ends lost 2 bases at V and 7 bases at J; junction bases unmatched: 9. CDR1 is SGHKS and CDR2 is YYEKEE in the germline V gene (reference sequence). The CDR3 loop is CASSFRDRDMNEQFF. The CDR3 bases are TGTGCCAGCAGCTTCCGAGACAGGGATATGAATGAGCAGTTCTTC.

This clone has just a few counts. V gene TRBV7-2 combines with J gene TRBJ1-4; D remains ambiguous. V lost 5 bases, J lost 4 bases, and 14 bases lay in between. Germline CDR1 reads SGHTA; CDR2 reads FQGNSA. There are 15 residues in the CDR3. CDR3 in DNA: TGTGCCAGCAGCCGGGGAAGACACGTTAATGAAAAACTGTTTTTT. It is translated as CASSRGRHVNEKLFF.

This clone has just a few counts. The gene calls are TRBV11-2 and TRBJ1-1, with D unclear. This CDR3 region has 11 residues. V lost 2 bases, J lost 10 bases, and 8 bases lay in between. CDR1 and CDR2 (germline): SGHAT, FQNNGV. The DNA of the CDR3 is TGTGCCAGCAGCTTATCCAGAGGAGCTTTCTTT. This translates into CASSLSRGAFF.

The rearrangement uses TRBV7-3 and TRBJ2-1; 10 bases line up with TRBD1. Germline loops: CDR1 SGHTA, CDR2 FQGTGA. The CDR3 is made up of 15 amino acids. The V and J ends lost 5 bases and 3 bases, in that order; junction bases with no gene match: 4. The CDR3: CASSPDRGDYNEQFF. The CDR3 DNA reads TGTGCCAGCAGCCCGGACAGGGGGGACTACAATGAGCAGTTCTTC. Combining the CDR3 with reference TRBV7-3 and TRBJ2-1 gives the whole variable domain GAGVSQTPSNKVTEKGKYVELRCDPISGHTALYWYRQSLGQGPEFLIYFQGTGAADDSGLPNDRFFAVRPEGSVSTLKIQRTERGDSAVYLCASSPDRGDYNEQFFGPGTRLTVL.

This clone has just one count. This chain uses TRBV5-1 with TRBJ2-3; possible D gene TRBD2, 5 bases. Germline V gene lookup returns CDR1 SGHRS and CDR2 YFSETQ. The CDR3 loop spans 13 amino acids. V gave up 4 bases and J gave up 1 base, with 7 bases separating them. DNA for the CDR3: TGCGCCAGCAGCCCCGGGGGCACAGATACGCAGTATTTT. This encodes CASSPGGTDTQYF.

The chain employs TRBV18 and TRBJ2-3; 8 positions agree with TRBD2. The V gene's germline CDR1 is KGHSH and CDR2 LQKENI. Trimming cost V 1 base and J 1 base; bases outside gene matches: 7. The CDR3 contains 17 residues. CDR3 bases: TGTGCCAGCTCACCACGCGCGGGAGGAACAGGCACAGATACGCAGTATTTT. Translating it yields CASSPRAGGTGTDTQYF.

Here the CDR3 reads CASSLSGRVAFF. CDR3 bases: TGTGCCAGCAGTTTATCGGGCAGGGTGGCTTTCTTT. This chain connects TRBV27 to TRBJ1-1; D might be TRBD1 (5 bases). Germline V gene data show CDR1 as MNHEY and CDR2 as SMNVEV (reference sequence). V lost 0 bases, J lost 11 bases, and 10 bases lay in between. The CDR3 consists of 12 residues.

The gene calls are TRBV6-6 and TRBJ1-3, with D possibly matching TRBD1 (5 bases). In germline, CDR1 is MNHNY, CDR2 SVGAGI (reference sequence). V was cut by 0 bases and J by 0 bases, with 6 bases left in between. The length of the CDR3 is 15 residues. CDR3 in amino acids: CASSYSGVSGNTIYF. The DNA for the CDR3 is TGTGCCAGCAGTTACTCAGGGGTCTCTGGAAACACCATATATTTT.

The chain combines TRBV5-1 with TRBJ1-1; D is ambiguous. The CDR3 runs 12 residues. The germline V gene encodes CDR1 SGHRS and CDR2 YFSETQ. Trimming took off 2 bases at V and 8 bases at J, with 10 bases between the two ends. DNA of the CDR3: TGCGCCAGCAGCTTCGCGGGAATCGAAGCTTTCTTT. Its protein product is CASSFAGIEAFF.

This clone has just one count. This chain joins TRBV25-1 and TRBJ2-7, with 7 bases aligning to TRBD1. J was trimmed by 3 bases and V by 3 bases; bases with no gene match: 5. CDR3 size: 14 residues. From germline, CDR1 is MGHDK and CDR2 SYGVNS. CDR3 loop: CASSESDRVYEQYF. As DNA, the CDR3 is TGTGCCAGCAGTGAGTCAGACAGGGTCTACGAGCAGTACTTC.

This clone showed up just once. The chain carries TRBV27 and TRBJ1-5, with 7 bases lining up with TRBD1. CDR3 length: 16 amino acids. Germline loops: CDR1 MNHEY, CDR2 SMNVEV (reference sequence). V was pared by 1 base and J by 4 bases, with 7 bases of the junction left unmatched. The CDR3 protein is CASSLFGQAANQPQHF. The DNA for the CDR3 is TGTGCCAGCAGTTTATTCGGACAGGCGGCAAATCAGCCCCAGCATTTT.

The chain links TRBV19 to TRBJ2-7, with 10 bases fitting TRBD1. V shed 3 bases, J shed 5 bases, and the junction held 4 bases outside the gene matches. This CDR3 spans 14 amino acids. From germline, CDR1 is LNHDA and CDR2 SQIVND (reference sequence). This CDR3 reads CASSIWDRGHEQYF. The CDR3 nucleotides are TGTGCCAGTAGTATCTGGGACAGGGGCCACGAGCAGTACTTC.

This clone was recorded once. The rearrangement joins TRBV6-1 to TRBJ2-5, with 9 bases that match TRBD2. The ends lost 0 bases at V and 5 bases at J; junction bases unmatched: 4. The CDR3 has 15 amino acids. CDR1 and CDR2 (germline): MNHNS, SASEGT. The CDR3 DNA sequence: TGTGCCAGCAGTGAAGCGTGGAGCGGGGGGGAGACCCAGTACTTC. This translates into CASSEAWSGGETQYF.

The CDR3 DNA reads as TGTGCCAGCAGCCGAATGAGTACGGAGACCCAGTACTTC. Its protein is CASSRMSTETQYF. The chain uses TRBV5-4 and TRBJ2-5; D unresolved. Germline V lookup: CDR1 SGHNT, CDR2 YYREEE (reference sequence). This CDR3 region has 13 residues. The ends were cut back, 4 bases at V and 5 bases at J, with 12 bases in the middle.

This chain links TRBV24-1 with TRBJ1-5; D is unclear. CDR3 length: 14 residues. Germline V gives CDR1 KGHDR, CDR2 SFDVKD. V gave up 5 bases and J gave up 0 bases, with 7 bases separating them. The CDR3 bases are TGTGCCACCAGTGCCGGGTATAGCAATCAGCCCCAGCATTTT. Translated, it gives CATSAGYSNQPQHF.

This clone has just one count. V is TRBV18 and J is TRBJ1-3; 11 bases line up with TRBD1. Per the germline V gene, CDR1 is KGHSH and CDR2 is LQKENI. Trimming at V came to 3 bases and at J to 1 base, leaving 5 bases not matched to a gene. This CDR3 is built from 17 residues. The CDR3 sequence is CASSPSDRGLSGNTIYF. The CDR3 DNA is TGTGCCAGCTCACCGTCGGACAGGGGGCTTTCTGGAAACACCATATATTTT.

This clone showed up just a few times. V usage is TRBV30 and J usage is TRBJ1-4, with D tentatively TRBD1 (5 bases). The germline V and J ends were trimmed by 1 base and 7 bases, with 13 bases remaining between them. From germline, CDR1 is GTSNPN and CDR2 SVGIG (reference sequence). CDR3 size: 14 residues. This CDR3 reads CAWSDGGFGEKLFF. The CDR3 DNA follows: TGTGCCTGGAGTGACGGGGGGTTTGGTGAAAAACTGTTTTTT.

Written as DNA, the CDR3 is TGCAGCGTTGAACAGGACGGGGGGACCCAGTACTTC. Translated: CSVEQDGGTQYF. The J gene is TRBJ2-5, the V gene TRBV29-1; perhaps TRBD2 as D (6 bases). Germline V gene sequence: CDR1 SQVTM, CDR2 ANQGSEA. The CDR3 covers 12 residues. Trimming shortened V by 2 bases and J by 7 bases, and 11 bases separated the two germline ends.